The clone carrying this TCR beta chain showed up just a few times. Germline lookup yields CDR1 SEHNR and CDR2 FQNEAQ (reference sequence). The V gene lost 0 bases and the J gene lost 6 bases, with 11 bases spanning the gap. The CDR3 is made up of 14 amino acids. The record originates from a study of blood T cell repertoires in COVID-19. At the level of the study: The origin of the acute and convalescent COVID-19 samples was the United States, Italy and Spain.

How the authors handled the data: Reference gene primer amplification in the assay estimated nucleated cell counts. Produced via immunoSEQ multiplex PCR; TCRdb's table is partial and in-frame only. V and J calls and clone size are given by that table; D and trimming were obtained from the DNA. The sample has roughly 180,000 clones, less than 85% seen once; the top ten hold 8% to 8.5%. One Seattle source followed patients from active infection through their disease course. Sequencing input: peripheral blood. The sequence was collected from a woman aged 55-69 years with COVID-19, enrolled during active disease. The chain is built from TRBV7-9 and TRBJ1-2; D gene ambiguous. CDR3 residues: CASSLAGTRDGYTF. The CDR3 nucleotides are TGTGCCAGCAGCTTAGCGGGTACCCGGGATGGCTACACCTTC.